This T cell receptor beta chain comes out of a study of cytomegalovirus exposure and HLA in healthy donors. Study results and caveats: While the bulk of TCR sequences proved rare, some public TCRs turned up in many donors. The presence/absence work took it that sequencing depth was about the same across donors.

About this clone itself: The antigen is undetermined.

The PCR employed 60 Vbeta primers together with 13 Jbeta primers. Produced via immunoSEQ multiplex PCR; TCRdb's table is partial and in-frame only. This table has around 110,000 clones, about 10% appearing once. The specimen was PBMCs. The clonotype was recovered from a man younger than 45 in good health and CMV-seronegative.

The CDR3 bases are TGTGCCAGCAGCTTAGTGCCCGCGGGGGGCAACACCGGGGAGCTGTTTTTT. Protein sequence: CASSLVPAGGNTGELFF. V usage is TRBV27 and J usage is TRBJ2-2, with 8 bases lining up with TRBD2. CDR1 is MNHEY and CDR2 is SMNVEV in the germline V gene (reference sequence). The CDR3 contains 17 residues. Trimming removed 6 bases from V and 2 bases from J; junction bases left unmatched: 11.